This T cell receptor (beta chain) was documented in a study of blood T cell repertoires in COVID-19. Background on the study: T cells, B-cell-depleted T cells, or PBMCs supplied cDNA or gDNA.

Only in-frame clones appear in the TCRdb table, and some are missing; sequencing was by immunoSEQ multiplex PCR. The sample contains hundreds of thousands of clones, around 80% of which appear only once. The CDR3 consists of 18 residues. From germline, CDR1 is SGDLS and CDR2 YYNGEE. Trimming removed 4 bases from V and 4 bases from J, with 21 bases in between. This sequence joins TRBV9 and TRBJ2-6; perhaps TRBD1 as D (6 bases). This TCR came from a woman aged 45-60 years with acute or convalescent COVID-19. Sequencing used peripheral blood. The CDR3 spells CASSTSPGTHRGANVLTF. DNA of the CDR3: TGTGCCAGCAGCACCAGTCCCGGGACACATCGGGGGGCCAACGTCCTGACTTTC.